These 19 T cell receptor beta chains came from one sample sequenced in a study of T cells in localized non-small cell lung cancer. Here immunoSEQ multiplex PCR was the method, and the copy in TCRdb shows in-frame clones only, minus some. The repertoire includes around 35,000 clones, around nine tenths of them detected once, and roughly 7.2% sits in the top ten. Specimen: peripheral blood, collected before any cancer treatment. All receptors derive from a woman aged 40-69 years with stage I lung adenocarcinoma.

J is TRBJ1-1 and V is TRBV5-4, with D possibly matching TRBD1 (6 bases). V was clipped by 1 base and J by 1 base, with 11 bases between them. Germline V CDR1 and CDR2: SGHNT, YYREEE (reference sequence). The CDR3 spans 15 residues. CDR3 residues: CASSLNQGTNTEAFF. The CDR3 DNA is TGTGCCAGCAGCTTGAATCAGGGGACGAACACTGAAGCTTTCTTT.

This clone is a singleton in its sample. CDR3 DNA sequence: TGTGCCAGCAGCCGGGGGGCCCACGAGCAGTACTTC. Its translation is CASSRGAHEQYF. The chain is built from TRBV7-9 and TRBJ2-7; a possible D gene is TRBD2 (7 bases). V lost 5 bases and J 5 bases, leaving 10 bases between the germline ends. The germline V gene has CDR1 SEHNR and CDR2 FQNEAQ (reference sequence). This CDR3 spans 12 amino acids.

The V gene is TRBV28, the J gene TRBJ1-5; no reliable D call. Looked up from germline, CDR1 is MDHEN and CDR2 is SYDVKM. There are 15 residues in the CDR3. V was trimmed by 6 bases and J by 5 bases, leaving 17 bases between them. The CDR3 loop reads CASSLLGNGDQPQHF. The CDR3 DNA is TGTGCCAGCAGCCTTTTGGGGAACGGGGATCAGCCCCAGCATTTT.

V and J are TRBV5-4 and TRBJ2-2; D is unresolved. Germline loops: CDR1 SGHNT, CDR2 YYREEE (reference sequence). V lost 1 base and J 1 base, leaving 11 bases between the germline ends. The CDR3 consists of 16 residues. The CDR3, as DNA: TGTGCCAGCAGCTTGTCCCCGGACCGGAACACCGGGGAGCTGTTTTTT. Protein sequence: CASSLSPDRNTGELFF.

The chain recombines TRBV5-1 with TRBJ2-5, with D possibly matching TRBD2 (6 bases). The germline V gene encodes CDR1 SGHRS and CDR2 YFSETQ. CDR3 size: 13 residues. V was cut by 1 base and J by 4 bases, with 8 bases left in between. Here the CDR3 reads CASSLYGGETQYF. In nucleotides, the CDR3 is TGCGCCAGCAGCTTGTACGGGGGAGAGACCCAGTACTTC.

V gene TRBV19 combines with J gene TRBJ1-1; a possible D gene is TRBD1 (5 bases). The germline V gene has CDR1 LNHDA and CDR2 SQIVND (reference sequence). V was shortened by 7 bases and J by 5 bases, with 17 bases between the two germline ends. CDR3 length equals 14 residues. CDR3 DNA: TGTGCCAGTAATCTCCGGGGCAGCCCAACTGAAGCTTTCTTT. This translates into CASNLRGSPTEAFF.

This clone appeared a single time. The J gene is TRBJ2-2, the V gene TRBV7-3; 8 bases agree with TRBD1. This CDR3 is 14 amino acids long. Germline CDR1 is SGHTA and CDR2 is FQGTGA. The V segment lost 6 bases and the J segment 4 bases; nucleotides outside the gene matches: 4. CDR3 loop: CASRDTGGTGELFF. The DNA for the CDR3 is TGTGCCAGCAGGGACACAGGGGGCACCGGGGAGCTGTTTTTT.

V is TRBV6-5 and J is TRBJ1-1, with a possible D match to TRBD1 (6 bases). CDR3 length: 16 residues. The germline V gene has CDR1 MNHEY and CDR2 SVGAGI. Trimming cost V 2 bases and J 6 bases, with 19 bases left between them. DNA of the CDR3: TGTGCCAGCAGTTACCAGCCGTTGGGGGCAATCGCTGAAGCTTTCTTT. It codes for CASSYQPLGAIAEAFF.

This chain uses TRBV28 with TRBJ2-6, with D possibly being TRBD2 (5 bases). This CDR3 comprises 15 residues. The V gene's germline CDR1 is MDHEN and CDR2 SYDVKM. V shed 8 bases and J shed 0 bases, with 11 bases lying between them. CDR3: CASGLSLSGANVLTF. For the CDR3, the DNA is TGTGCCAGCGGACTGTCTCTCTCTGGGGCCAACGTCCTGACTTTC.

This clone was picked up one time. The J gene is TRBJ2-4, the V gene TRBV2, with D uncertain. The V end lost 5 bases, the J end lost 0 bases, and 5 bases lay between the germline ends. This CDR3 spans 13 amino acids. The V gene's germline CDR1 is SNHLY and CDR2 FYNNEI. Here the CDR3 reads CASSFVAKNIQYF. CDR3 nucleotide sequence: TGTGCCAGCAGTTTTGTAGCCAAAAACATTCAGTACTTC.

The chain is built from TRBV9 and TRBJ1-1, with D possibly being TRBD1 (6 bases). CDR1 SGDLS and CDR2 YYNGEE come from the germline V gene. CDR3 length equals 15 residues. The ends were cut back, 0 bases at V and 3 bases at J, with 12 bases in the middle. Here the CDR3 DNA reads TGTGCCAGCAGCGTAGGCATGAGGGGGGACACTGAAGCTTTCTTT. Translating it yields CASSVGMRGDTEAFF.

V usage is TRBV29-1 and J usage is TRBJ1-1; D call uncertain. V dropped 0 bases and J dropped 5 bases, with 16 bases sitting between them. CDR3 length equals 15 residues. From germline, CDR1 is SQVTM and CDR2 ANQGSEA. CDR3 amino acids: CSVEDQVGVGTEAFF. The CDR3 nucleotides are TGCAGCGTTGAAGATCAAGTCGGGGTAGGGACTGAAGCTTTCTTT.

This rearrangement joins TRBV4-2 to TRBJ1-2; 10 bases match TRBD1. The CDR3 contains 17 residues. The junction had 7 bases not matched to a gene; V was cut back by 1 base and J by 2 bases. The germline V gene encodes CDR1 LGHNA and CDR2 YNFKEQ. The CDR3 DNA reads TGTGCCAGCAGCCAAGGGGCGCGGACAGGGGGGAACTATGGCTACACCTTC. It encodes CASSQGARTGGNYGYTF.

This clone appeared a few times. The chain couples TRBV2 to TRBJ2-1; D uncertain. Deletions cut 3 bases from V and 4 bases from J, with 7 bases between. The CDR3 spans 13 residues. The germline V gene encodes CDR1 SNHLY and CDR2 FYNNEI. CDR3 protein: CASSDFTYNEQFF. DNA for the CDR3: TGTGCCAGCAGTGATTTTACTTACAATGAGCAGTTCTTC.

This chain uses TRBV6-1 with TRBJ2-7; unclear D gene. This CDR3 comprises 13 residues. The ends were cut back, 7 bases at V and 4 bases at J, with 14 bases in the middle. Germline CDR1 MNHNS, CDR2 SASEGT. The DNA for the CDR3 is TGTGCCAGCACCAAGCCCGGAGCGTACGAGCAGTACTTC. This codes for CASTKPGAYEQYF.

The V and J genes are TRBV9 and TRBJ1-2; maybe TRBD1 (6 bases). Trimming cost V 4 bases and J 3 bases, with 19 bases left between them. The germline CDR1 and CDR2 sequences are SGDLS and YYNGEE. The CDR3 consists of 16 residues. The CDR3 sequence is CASSSTWGRGDYGYTF. For the CDR3, the DNA is TGTGCCAGCAGCTCCACTTGGGGCAGGGGAGACTATGGCTACACCTTC.

The CDR3: CASSSLPETVTSSYNSPLHF. In DNA form, the CDR3 reads TGTGCCAGCAGCTCACTCCCCGAGACGGTGACAAGCTCCTATAATTCACCCCTCCACTTT. The chain has TRBV11-3 and TRBJ1-6; D is ambiguous. The V gene's germline CDR1 is SGHNT and CDR2 YENEEA. This CDR3 spans 20 amino acids. The V end lost 4 bases, the J end lost 0 bases, and 22 bases lay between the germline ends.

The rearrangement links TRBV7-3 to TRBJ2-1, with unresolved D. This CDR3 is built from 12 residues. V shed 0 bases and J shed 9 bases, with 6 bases lying between them. Germline CDR1 and CDR2: SGHTA and FQGTGA. The chain's CDR3 is CASSLTGSEQFF. The CDR3 DNA reads as TGTGCCAGCAGCTTAACGGGAAGTGAGCAGTTCTTC.

The chain's CDR3 is CASSQDEVGDETEAFF. Written as DNA, the CDR3 is TGCGCCAGCAGCCAAGATGAGGTCGGGGACGAGACTGAAGCTTTCTTT. This rearrangement joins TRBV4-1 to TRBJ1-1, with D possibly being TRBD1 (5 bases). The ends were cut back, 0 bases at V and 5 bases at J, with 16 bases in the middle. The germline V gene encodes CDR1 MGHRA and CDR2 YSYEKL. CDR3 length: 16 residues.